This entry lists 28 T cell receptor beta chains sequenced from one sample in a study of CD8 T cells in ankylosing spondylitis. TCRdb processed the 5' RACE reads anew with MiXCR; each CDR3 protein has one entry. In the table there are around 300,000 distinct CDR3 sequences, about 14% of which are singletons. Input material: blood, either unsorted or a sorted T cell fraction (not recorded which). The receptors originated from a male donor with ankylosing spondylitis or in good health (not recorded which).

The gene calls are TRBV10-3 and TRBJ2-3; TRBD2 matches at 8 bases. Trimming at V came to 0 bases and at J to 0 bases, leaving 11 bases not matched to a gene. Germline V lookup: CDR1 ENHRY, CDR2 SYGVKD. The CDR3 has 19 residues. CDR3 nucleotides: TGTGCCATCAGTGAGTCGACTCGGGGTAGCGGGGCTAGCACAGATACGCAGTATTTT. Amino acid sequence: CAISESTRGSGASTDTQYF.

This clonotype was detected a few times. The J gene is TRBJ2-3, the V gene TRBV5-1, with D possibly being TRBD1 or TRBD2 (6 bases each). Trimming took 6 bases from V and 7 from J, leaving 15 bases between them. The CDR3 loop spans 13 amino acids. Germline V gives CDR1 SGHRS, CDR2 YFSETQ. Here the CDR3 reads CASTQEGEHTQYF. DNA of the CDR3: TGCGCCAGCACCCAGGAGGGGGAGCATACGCAGTATTTT.

This CDR3 reads CASRRQGGINYGYTF. The CDR3 DNA sequence: TGTGCCAGCAGACGACAGGGGGGTATTAACTATGGCTACACCTTC. The J gene is TRBJ1-2, the V gene TRBV12-3 or TRBV12-4, with TRBD1 matching over 9 bases. This CDR3 comprises 15 residues. Trimming took 6 bases from V and 1 from J; bases not matched to a gene: 6.

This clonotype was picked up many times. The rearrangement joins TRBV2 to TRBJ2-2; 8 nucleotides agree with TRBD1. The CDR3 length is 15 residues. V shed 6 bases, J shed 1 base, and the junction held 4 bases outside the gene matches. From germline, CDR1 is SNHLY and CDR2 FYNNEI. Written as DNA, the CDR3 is TGTGCCAGCAGGGACGGACAGGGGAACACCGGGGAGCTGTTTTTT. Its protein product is CASRDGQGNTGELFF.

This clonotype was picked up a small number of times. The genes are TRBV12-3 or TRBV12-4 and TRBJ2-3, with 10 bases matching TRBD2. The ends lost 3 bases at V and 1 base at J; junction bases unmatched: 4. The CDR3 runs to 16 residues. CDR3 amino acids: CASSFLAGGGTDTQYF. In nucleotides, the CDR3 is TGTGCCAGCAGTTTCTTAGCGGGAGGTGGCACAGATACGCAGTATTTT.

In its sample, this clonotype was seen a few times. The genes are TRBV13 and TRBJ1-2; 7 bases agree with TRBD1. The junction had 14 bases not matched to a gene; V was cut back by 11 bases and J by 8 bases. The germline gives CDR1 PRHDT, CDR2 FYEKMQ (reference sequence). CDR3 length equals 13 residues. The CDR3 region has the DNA TGTGCCTGCTCAAGGACAGGTTTAGGCGGCTACACCTTC. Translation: CACSRTGLGGYTF.

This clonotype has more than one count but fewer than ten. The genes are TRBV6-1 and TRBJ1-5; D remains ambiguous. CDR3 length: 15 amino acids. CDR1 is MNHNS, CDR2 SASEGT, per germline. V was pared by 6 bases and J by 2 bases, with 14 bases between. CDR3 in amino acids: CASSSGGGGNQPQHF. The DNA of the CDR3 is TGTGCCAGCAGCTCTGGAGGAGGAGGCAATCAGCCCCAGCATTTT.

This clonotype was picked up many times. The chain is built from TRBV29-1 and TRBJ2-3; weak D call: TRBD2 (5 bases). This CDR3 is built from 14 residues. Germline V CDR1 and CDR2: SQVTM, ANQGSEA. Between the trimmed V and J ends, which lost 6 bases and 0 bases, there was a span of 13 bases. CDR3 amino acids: CSVTSAGSTDTQYF. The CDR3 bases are TGCAGCGTCACTTCGGCGGGTAGCACAGATACGCAGTATTTT.

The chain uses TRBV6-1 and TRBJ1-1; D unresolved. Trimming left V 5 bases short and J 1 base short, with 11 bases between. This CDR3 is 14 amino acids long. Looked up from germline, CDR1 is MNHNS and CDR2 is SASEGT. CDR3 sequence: CASSTPRGNTEAFF. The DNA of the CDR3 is TGTGCCAGCAGTACACCCCGGGGGAACACTGAAGCTTTCTTT.

The CDR3 DNA sequence: TGTGCCAGCAGTTTAGACTACAGCACAGATACGCAGTATTTT. Protein sequence: CASSLDYSTDTQYF. This chain uses TRBV12-3 or TRBV12-4 with TRBJ2-3, with D hard to call. The CDR3 totals 14 residues. The ends were cut back, 1 base at V and 0 bases at J, with 5 bases in the middle.

CDR3 in amino acids: CATTSGANNEQFF. CDR3 in DNA: TGTGCCACGACTAGCGGGGCAAACAATGAGCAGTTCTTC. The gene calls are TRBV10-3 and TRBJ2-1, with 11 bases lining up with TRBD2. The CDR3 has 13 residues. CDR1 is ENHRY, CDR2 SYGVKD, per germline. Trimming at V came to 10 bases and at J to 5 bases, leaving 4 bases not matched to a gene.

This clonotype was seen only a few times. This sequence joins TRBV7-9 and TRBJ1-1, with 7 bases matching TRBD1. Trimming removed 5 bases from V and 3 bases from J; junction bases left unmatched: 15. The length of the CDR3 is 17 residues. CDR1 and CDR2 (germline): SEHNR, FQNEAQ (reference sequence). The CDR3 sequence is CASSARGRLTSDTEAFF. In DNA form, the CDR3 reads TGTGCCAGCAGCGCGAGGGGGCGCCTAACTAGCGACACTGAAGCTTTCTTT.

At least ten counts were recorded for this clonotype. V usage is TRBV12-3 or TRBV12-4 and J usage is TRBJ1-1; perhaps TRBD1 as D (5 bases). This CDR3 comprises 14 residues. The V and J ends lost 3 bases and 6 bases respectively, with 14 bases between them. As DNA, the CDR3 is TGTGCCAGCAGTTTCTCTTGGGGGGGGGCTGAAGCTTTCTTT. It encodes CASSFSWGGAEAFF.

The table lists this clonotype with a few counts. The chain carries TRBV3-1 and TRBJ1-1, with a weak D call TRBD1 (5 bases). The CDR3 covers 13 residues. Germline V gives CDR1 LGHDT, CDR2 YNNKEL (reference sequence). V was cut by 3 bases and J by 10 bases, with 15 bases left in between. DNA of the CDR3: TGTGCCAGCAGCCAGACAGACAGTCTTGGAGCTTTCTTT. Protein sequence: CASSQTDSLGAFF.

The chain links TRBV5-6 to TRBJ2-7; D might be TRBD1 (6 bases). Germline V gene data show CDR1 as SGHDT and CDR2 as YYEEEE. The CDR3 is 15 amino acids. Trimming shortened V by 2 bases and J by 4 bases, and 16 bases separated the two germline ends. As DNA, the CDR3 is TGTGCCAGCAGCTTAGGTCGGACAGTAACTTACGAGCAGTACTTC. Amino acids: CASSLGRTVTYEQYF.

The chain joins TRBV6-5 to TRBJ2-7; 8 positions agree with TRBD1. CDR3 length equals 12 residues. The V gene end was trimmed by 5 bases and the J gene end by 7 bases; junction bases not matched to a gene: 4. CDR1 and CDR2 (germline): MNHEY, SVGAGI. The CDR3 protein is CASSRTGREQYF. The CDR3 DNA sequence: TGTGCCAGCAGTAGGACAGGGCGTGAGCAGTACTTC.

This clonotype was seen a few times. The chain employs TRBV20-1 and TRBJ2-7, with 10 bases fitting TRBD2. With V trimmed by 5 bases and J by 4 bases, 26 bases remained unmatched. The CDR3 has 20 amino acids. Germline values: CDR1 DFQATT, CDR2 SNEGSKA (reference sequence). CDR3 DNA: TGCAGTGCTCGCCCTCTACTAGCGGGGCTGCATGGGATTTCTTCATACGAGCAGTACTTC. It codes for CSARPLLAGLHGISSYEQYF.

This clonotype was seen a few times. The CDR3 nucleotides read TGTGCCAGCAGTTCTGGCCAACCGAGGGAGACCCAGTACTTC. Encoded protein: CASSSGQPRETQYF. The chain employs TRBV6-5 and TRBJ2-5; D is ambiguous. This CDR3 has 14 residues. Germline-derived CDR1 and CDR2 are MNHEY and SVGAGI. V lost 4 bases, J lost 5 bases, and 14 bases lay in between.

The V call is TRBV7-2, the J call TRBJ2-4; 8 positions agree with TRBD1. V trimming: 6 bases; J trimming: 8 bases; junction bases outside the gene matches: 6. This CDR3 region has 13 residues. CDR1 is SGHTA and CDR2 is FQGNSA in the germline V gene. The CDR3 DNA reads TGTGCCAGCAGGCAGGACAGGGTGGACATTCAGTACTTC. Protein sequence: CASRQDRVDIQYF.

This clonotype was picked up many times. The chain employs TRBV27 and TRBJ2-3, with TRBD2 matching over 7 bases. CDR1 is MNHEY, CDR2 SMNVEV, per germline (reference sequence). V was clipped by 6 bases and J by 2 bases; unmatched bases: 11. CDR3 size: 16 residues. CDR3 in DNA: TGTGCCAGCAGAGGTTTGGCGGGAGAATTCACAGATACGCAGTATTTT. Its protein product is CASRGLAGEFTDTQYF.

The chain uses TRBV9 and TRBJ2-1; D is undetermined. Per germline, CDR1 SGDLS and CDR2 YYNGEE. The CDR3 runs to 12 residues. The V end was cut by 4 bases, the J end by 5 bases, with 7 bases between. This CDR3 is CASSLLHNEQFF. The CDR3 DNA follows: TGTGCCAGCAGCCTCCTTCACAATGAGCAGTTCTTC.

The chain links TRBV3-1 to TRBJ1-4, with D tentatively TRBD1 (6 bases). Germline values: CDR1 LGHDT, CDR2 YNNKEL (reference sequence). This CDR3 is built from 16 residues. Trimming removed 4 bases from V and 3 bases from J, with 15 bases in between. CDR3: CASSPFKTGSNEKLFF. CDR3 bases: TGTGCCAGCAGCCCCTTCAAGACAGGCTCTAATGAAAAACTGTTTTTT. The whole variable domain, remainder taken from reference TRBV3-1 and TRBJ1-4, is DTAVSQTPKYLVTQMGNDKSIKCEQNLGHDTMYWYKQDSKKFLKIMFSYNNKELIINETVPNRFSPKSPDKAHLNLHINSLELGDSAVYFCASSPFKTGSNEKLFFGSGTQLSVL.

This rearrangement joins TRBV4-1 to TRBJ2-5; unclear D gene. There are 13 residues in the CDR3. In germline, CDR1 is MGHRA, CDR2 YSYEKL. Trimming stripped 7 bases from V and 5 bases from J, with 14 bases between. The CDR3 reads CASTSRVGETQYF. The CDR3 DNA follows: TGCGCCAGCACCTCAAGGGTCGGGGAGACCCAGTACTTC.

The CDR3 DNA reads TGTGCCAGCAGCTTAGGTCGGGTTATAAGCTACACCTTC. This sequence encodes CASSLGRVISYTF. The chain carries TRBV11-2 and TRBJ1-2, with D unclear. The CDR3 consists of 13 residues. V lost 1 base and J 9 bases, leaving 12 bases between the germline ends. CDR1 is SGHAT, CDR2 FQNNGV, per germline.

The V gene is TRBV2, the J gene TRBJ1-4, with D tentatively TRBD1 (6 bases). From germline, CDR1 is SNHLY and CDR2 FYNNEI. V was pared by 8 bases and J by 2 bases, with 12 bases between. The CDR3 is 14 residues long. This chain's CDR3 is CASEGGLTNEKLFF. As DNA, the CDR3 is TGTGCCAGCGAGGGGGGGCTGACTAATGAAAAACTGTTTTTT.

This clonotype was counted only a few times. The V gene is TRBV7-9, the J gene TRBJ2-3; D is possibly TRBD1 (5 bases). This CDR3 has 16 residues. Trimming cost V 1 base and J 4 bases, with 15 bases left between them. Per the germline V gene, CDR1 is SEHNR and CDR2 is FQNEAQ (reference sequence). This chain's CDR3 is CASSLEGRGEADTQYF. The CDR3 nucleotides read TGTGCCAGCAGCTTAGAGGGGCGAGGAGAGGCAGATACGCAGTATTTT.

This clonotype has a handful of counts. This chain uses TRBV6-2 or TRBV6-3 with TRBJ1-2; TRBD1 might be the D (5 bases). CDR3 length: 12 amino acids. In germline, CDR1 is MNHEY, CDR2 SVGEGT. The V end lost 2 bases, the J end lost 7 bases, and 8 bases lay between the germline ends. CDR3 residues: CASSYVRGGYTF. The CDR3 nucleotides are TGTGCCAGCAGTTACGTTAGGGGTGGCTACACCTTC.

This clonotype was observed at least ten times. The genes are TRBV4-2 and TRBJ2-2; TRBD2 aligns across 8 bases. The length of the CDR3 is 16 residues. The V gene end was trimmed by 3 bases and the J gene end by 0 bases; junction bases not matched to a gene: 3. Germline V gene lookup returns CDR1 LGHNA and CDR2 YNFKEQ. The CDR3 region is CASSHLAGSNTGELFF. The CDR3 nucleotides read TGTGCCAGCAGCCATCTAGCGGGCTCGAACACCGGGGAGCTGTTTTTT.